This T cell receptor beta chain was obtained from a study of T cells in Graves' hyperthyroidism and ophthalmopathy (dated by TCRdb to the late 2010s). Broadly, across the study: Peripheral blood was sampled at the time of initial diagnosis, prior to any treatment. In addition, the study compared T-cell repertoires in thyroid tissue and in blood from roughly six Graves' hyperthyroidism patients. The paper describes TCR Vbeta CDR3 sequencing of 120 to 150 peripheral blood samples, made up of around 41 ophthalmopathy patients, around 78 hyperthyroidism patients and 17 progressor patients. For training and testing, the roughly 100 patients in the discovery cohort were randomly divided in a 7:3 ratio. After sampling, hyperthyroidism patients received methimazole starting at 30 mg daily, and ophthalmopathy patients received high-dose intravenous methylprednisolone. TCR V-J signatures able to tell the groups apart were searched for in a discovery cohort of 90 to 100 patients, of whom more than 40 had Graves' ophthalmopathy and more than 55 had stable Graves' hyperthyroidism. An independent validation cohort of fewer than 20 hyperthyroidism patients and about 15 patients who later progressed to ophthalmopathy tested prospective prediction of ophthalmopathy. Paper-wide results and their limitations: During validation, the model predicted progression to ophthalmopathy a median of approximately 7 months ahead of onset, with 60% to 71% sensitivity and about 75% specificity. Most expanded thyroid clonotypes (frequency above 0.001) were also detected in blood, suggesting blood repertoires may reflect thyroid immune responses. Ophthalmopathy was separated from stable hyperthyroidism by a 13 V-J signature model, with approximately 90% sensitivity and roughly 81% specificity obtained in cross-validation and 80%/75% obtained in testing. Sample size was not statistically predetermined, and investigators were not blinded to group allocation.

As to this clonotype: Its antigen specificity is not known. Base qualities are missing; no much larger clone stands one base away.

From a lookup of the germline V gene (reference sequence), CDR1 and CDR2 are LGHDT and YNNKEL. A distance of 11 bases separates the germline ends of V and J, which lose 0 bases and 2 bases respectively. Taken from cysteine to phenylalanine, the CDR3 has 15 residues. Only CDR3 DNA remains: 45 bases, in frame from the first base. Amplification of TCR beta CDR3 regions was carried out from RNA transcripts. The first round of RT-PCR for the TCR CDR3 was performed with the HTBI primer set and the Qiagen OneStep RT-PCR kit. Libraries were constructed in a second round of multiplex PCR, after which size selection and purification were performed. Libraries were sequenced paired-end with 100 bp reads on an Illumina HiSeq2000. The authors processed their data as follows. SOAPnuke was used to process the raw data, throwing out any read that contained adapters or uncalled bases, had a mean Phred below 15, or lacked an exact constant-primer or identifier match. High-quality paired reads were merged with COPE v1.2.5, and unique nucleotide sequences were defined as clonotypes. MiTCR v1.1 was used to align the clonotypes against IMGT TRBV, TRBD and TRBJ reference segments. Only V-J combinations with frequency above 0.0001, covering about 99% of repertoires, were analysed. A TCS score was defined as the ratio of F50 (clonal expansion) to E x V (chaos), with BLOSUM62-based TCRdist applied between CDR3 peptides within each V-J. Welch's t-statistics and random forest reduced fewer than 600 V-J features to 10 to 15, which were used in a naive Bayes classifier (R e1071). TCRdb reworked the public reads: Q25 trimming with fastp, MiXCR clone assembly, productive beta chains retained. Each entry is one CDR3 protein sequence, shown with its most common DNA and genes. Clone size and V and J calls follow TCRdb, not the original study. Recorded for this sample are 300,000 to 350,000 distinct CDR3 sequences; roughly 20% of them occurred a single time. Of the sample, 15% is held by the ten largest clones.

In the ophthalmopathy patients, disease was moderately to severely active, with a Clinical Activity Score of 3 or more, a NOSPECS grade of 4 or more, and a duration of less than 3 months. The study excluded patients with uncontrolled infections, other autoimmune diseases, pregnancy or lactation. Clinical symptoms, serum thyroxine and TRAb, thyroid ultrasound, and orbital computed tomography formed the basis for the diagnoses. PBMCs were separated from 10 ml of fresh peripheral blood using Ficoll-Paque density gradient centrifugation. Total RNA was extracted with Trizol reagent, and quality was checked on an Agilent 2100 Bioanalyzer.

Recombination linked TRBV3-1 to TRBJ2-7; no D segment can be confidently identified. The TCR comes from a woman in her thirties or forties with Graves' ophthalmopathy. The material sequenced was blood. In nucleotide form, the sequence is TGTGCCAGCAGCCAAGATCCGGTAATCACCTACGAGCAGTACTTC. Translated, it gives CASSQDPVITYEQYF.